This T cell receptor (beta chain) comes out of a study of blood T cell repertoires in COVID-19. Whole-study context: T cells, B-cell-depleted T cells, or PBMCs provided the cDNA or gDNA that served as material.

Per the study methods: Quantification of nucleated cells was approximated via reference gene primer amplification. The assay was immunoSEQ multiplex PCR, and TCRdb's table has in-frame clones only and misses some. That table gives V, J and clone size, and the DNA gave D and trimming. The sample lists about 210,000 clones; roughly 77% were seen once. CDR1 is SGHAT and CDR2 is FQNNGV in the germline V gene. V gave up 0 bases and J gave up 4 bases, with 15 bases separating them. CDR3 length: 17 residues. Individuals drawn from about two dozen US areas were about 18 to 100 years old. Categorization into cohorts depended on clinical history that participants reported.

The TCR originated in a man between 35 and 55 years old who had recovered from COVID-19. The sequenced material came from PBMCs or T cells enriched from blood (not recorded which). The V gene is TRBV11-2, the J gene TRBJ2-2; maybe TRBD1 (5 bases). In DNA, the CDR3 is TGTGCCAGCAGCTTAGACCCTCTTTCAGGGATCACCGGGGAGCTGTTTTTT. It codes for CASSLDPLSGITGELFF.